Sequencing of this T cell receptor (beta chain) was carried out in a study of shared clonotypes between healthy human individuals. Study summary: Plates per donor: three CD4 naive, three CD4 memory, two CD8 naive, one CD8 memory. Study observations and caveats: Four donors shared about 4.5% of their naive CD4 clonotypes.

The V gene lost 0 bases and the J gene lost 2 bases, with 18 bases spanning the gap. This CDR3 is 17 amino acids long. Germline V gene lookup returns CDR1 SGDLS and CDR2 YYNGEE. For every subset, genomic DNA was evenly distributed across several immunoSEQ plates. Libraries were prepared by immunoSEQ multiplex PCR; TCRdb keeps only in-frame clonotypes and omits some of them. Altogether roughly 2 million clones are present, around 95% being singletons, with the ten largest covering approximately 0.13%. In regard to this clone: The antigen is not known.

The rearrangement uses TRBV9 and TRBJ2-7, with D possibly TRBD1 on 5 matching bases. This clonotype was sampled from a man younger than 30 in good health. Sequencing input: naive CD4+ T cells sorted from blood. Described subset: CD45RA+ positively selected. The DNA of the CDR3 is TGTGCCAGCAGCGTAGTGAAGGGGAAAACTGGCACCTACGAGCAGTACTTC. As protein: CASSVVKGKTGTYEQYF.